This entry features one TCR beta chain sequence. Its target is unknown. From germline, CDR1 is LNHDA and CDR2 SQIVND (reference sequence). The germline V and J ends were trimmed by 2 bases and 8 bases, with 6 bases remaining between them. The CDR3 loop spans 11 amino acids. This sample is drawn from a study of Graves' ophthalmopathy and Graves' hyperthyroidism. Study results and caveats: The model's prediction of ophthalmopathy progression had about 70% sensitivity and around 72% specificity. Separation of ophthalmopathy from stable hyperthyroidism was achieved by a 13-signature model, at 85% to 90% sensitivity and roughly 81% specificity.

The authors amplified TCR beta CDR3 regions, and they did so from RNA transcripts for repertoire sequencing. A first-round RT-PCR used HTBI primers, followed by a second-round multiplex PCR. TCRdb reprocessed the multiplex PCR reads with MiXCR, giving one entry per CDR3 protein. The sample yields about 39,000 distinct CDR3 sequences, 50% seen once. Sequenced material: peripheral blood. The genes are TRBV19 and TRBJ1-1, with no clear D. This TCR came from an adult woman with stable Graves' hyperthyroidism. The CDR3 sequence: CASSIFGEAFF. CDR3 nucleotide sequence: TGTGCCAGTAGTATATTCGGGGAAGCTTTCTTT. Based on the CDR3 plus reference TRBV19 and TRBJ1-1, the full variable domain is DGGITQSPKYLFRKEGQNVTLSCEQNLNHDAMYWYRQDPGQGLRLIYYSQIVNDFQKGDIAEGYSVSREKKESFPLTVTSAQKNPTAFYLCASSIFGEAFFGQGTRLTVV.